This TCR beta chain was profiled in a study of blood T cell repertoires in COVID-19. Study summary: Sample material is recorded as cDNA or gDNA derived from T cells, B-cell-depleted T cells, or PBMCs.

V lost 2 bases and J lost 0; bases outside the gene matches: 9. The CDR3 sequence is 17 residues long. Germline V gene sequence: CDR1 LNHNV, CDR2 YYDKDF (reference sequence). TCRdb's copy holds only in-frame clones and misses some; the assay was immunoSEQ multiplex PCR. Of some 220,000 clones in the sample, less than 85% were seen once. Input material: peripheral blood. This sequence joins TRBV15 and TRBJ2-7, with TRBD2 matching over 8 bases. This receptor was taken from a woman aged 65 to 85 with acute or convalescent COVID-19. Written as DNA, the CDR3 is TGTGCCACCAGCAGAAAAAATATAGCGGGGAGCTCCTACGAGCAGTACGTC. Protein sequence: CATSRKNIAGSSYEQYV.